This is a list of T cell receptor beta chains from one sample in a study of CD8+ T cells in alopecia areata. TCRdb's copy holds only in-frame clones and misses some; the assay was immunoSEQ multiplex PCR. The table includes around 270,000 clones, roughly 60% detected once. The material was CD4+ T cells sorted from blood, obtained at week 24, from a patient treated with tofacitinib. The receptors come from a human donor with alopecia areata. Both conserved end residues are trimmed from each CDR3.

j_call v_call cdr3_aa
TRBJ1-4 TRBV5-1 ASSWTTGPGEKLF
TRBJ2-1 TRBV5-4 ASSLVGRYNEQF
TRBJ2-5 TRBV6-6 ASSYSPEGTQY
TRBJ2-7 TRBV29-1 SVAEVDEQY
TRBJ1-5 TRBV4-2 ASSQDGQASNQPQH
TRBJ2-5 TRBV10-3 AIASPGLETQY
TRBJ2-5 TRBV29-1 SVEDLVSRETQY
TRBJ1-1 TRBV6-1 ASRRGGAMNTEAF
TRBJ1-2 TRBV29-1 SVEVGLRTTSEYGYT
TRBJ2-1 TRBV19 ASRATGILGEQF
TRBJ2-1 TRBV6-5 ASSYGPAGPQF
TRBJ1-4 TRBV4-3 ASSQGGRNEKLF
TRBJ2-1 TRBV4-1 ASSQPRAGRGNEQF
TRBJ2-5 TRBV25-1 ASSAVWGTQY
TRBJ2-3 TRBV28 ASSTRASGTQY
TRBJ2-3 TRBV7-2 ASSLVLSTDTQY
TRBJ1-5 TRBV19 ASSRQTSNQPQH
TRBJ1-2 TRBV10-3 AISESSEGTSGYT
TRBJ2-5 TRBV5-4 ASSMGTGEGKTQY
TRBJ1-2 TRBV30 AWTTLTGTGDGYT
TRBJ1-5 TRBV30 AWSLAWGRNQPQH
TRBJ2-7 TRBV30 AWSVEGGSYEQY
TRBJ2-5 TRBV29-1 SVAVAQETQY
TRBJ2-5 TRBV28 ASSVTGETQY
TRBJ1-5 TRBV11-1 ASSTGAGQPQH
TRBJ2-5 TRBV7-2 ASSPQETQY
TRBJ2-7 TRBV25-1 ASSESVGQGPF
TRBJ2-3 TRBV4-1 ASSQRGQGNPDTQY
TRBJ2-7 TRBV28 ASTPSGGRYEQY
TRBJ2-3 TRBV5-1 ASSLGDGPTDTQY
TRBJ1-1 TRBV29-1 SVARWGKENTEAF
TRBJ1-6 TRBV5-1 ASWPGTGFNSPLH
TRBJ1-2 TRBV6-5 ASSYSPGRSYGYT
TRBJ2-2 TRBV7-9 ASSPGTGTELF
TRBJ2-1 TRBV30 AWIPAGQTYNEQF
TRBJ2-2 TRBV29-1 SAHGTASNTGELF
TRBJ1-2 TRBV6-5 ASSFSRTNYGYT
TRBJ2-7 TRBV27 ASSPTTSGTYEQY
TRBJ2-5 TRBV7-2 ASSTRQGSGETQY
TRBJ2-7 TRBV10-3 AIRSGDRYEQY
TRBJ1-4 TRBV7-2 ASSFAGRPDEKLF
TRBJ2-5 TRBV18 ASSPRVAVETQY